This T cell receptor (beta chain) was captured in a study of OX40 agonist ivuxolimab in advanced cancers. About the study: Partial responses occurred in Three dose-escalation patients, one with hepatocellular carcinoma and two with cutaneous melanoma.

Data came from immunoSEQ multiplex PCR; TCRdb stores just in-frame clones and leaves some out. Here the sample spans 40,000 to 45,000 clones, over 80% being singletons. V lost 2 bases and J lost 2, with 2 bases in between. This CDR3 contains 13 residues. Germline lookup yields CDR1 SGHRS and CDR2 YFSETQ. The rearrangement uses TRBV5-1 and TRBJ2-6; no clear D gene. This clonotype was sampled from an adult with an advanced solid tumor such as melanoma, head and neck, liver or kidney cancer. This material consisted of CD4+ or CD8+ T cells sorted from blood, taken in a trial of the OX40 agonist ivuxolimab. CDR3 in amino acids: CASSLAGANVLTF. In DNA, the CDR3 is TGCGCCAGCAGCTTAGCTGGGGCCAACGTCCTGACTTTC.